This TCR beta chain is drawn from a study of blood T cell repertoires in COVID-19. Across the whole study: Collection of acute and convalescent COVID-19 samples took place in the United States, Italy and Spain.

The CDR3 loop spans 14 amino acids. V lost 2 bases and J lost 5; bases outside the gene matches: 5. Germline CDR1 and CDR2: SGHVS and FNYEAQ. Method: immunoSEQ multiplex PCR; TCRdb's copy keeps in-frame clones and lacks some. The repertoire consists of roughly 120,000 clones, with 90% occurring once and the leading ten covering more than 3%. The sample taken for sequencing was peripheral blood. This sequence joins TRBV7-6 and TRBJ2-5, with 7 bases aligning to TRBD1. The TCR originated in a man aged 50 to 59 with active COVID-19. CDR3: CASSLTGVRETQYF. DNA of the CDR3: TGTGCCAGCAGCTTAACAGGGGTGAGGGAGACCCAGTACTTC.